This is a list of T cell receptor beta chains from one sample in a study of T-cell memory formation after mild COVID-19. TCRdb re-derived calls from the 5' RACE reads in MiXCR, one entry per CDR3 protein. The sample gives roughly 86,000 distinct CDR3 sequences, about an eighth of which show up once; about 27% is in the top ten. Sequencing used PBMCs or a T cell subset sorted from them (not recorded which). These receptors all come from an adult woman who had mild COVID-19 (a few samples of this study predate the infection). Cell type and time point are not known. Each CDR3 is given with its conserved first and last residue. D genes are given only for firm matches. Only some rows state a clone size, as once, few, many or a class for expanded clones.

D	size	V	J	DNA	CDR3
TRBD2	few	TRBV9	TRBJ2-1	TGTGCCAGCAGCGACCGTAGCGGGAGTAATGAGCAGTTCTTC	CASSDRSGSNEQFF
TRBD1	few	TRBV24-1	TRBJ1-5	TGTGCCACCAGTGATAGGGACAGGATAAATCAGCCCCAGCATTTT	CATSDRDRINQPQHF
TRBD2	NA	TRBV7-6	TRBJ2-1	TGTGCCAGCAGCTTAGCTCAGGGACTAGCGGTTGTGGATGAGCAGTTCTTC	CASSLAQGLAVVDEQFF
NA	few	TRBV4-1	TRBJ1-1	TGCGCCAGCAGCCAAGATAACGACTTGAACACTGAAGCTTTCTTT	CASSQDNDLNTEAFF
TRBD2	NA	TRBV30	TRBJ2-1	TGTGCCTGGAGTGGGACTAGCGGGATTAGTGAGCAGTTCTTC	CAWSGTSGISEQFF
TRBD1	NA	TRBV10-3	TRBJ2-1	TGTGCCATCAGTCCCTTGGGACAGAGCATGGTCAATGAGCAGTTCTTC	CAISPLGQSMVNEQFF
NA	many	TRBV20-1	TRBJ1-2	TGCAGTGCTAAAATAGAGACGTGGGGCTATGGCTACACCTTC	CSAKIETWGYGYTF
NA	few	TRBV5-1	TRBJ2-5	TGCGCCAGCAGCTTGGGTTCGAGGTTACAGCCCCAAGAGACCCAGTACTTC	CASSLGSRLQPQETQYF
NA	NA	TRBV12-3/TRBV12-4	TRBJ2-3	TGTGCCAGCAGTTTAGACGGGGTTGGGCCCACAGATACGCAGTATTTT	CASSLDGVGPTDTQYF
TRBD2	few	TRBV7-9	TRBJ2-1	TGTGCCAGCAGCTTAGACCGGACTAGCGGAAACAATGAGCAGTTCTTC	CASSLDRTSGNNEQFF
TRBD2	few	TRBV15	TRBJ2-3	TGTGCCACCAGTAAAGGGACTAGCGGGGGCACAGATACGCAGTATTTT	CATSKGTSGGTDTQYF
NA	few	TRBV19	TRBJ2-7	TGTGCCAGTAGTATAGTAGGCGGCACAACCTACGAGCAGTACTTC	CASSIVGGTTYEQYF
NA	few	TRBV24-1	TRBJ1-2	TGTGCCATCCGGGGGTCCCATGGCTACACCTTC	CAIRGSHGYTF
TRBD1	NA	TRBV7-9	TRBJ2-5	TGTGCCAGCAGCTTCGGACAGGGCAACCAAGAGACCCAGTACTTC	CASSFGQGNQETQYF
NA	NA	TRBV7-2	TRBJ2-5	TGTGCCAGCAGCTCCTGGGAGCAAGAGACCCAGTACTTC	CASSSWEQETQYF
NA	NA	TRBV5-1	TRBJ1-2	TGCGCCAGCAGCGAGACCGGGGGGGCCTATGGCTACACCTTC	CASSETGGAYGYTF
TRBD1	few	TRBV7-9	TRBJ1-4	TGTGCCAGCAGCTTTTGGCGACAGGGAATTGAAAAACTGTTTTTT	CASSFWRQGIEKLFF
TRBD1	few	TRBV7-3	TRBJ2-1	TGTGCCAGCAGCTTTTATGGGACAGGGGTTTACAATGAGCAGTTCTTC	CASSFYGTGVYNEQFF
NA	NA	TRBV29-1	TRBJ2-1	TGCAGCGTCGTCGGCGGGAATGAGCAGTTCTTC	CSVVGGNEQFF
NA	NA	TRBV6-2/TRBV6-3	TRBJ2-1	TGTGCCAGCAGGGCCTCGGGGAGCTCCTACAATGAGCAGTTCTTC	CASRASGSSYNEQFF
NA	NA	TRBV9	TRBJ2-1	TGTGCCAGCAGCGTAGACGGGGGACTTTACAATGAGCAGTTCTTC	CASSVDGGLYNEQFF
NA	NA	TRBV2	TRBJ2-7	TGTGCCAGCAGTGAATTCAGGGAATCCTACGAGCAGTACTTC	CASSEFRESYEQYF